This T cell receptor (beta chain) came from a study of cytomegalovirus exposure and HLA in healthy donors. Across the whole study: From about 170 million T cells, an earlier analysis saw approximately 110 million unique TCR beta sequences.

PCR used 60 Vbeta primers and 13 Jbeta primers. TCRdb's table, derived via immunoSEQ multiplex PCR, lists solely in-frame clones and lacks some. The sample carries approximately 150,000 clones, 76% recorded once. CDR3 length: 17 residues. Germline V gene data show CDR1 as MNHEY and CDR2 as SMNVEV (reference sequence). V lost 0 bases and J lost 2; bases outside the gene matches: 8. Study findings and constraints: HLA alleles showed associations with some 17,000 TCR beta sequences in a later analysis, at a 0.05 false discovery rate. Roughly uniform sequencing depth across donors was assumed, possibly incorrectly. The authors reported that TCR beta sequences could predict HLA-A and HLA-B alleles. These predictions were accurate for most subjects in the first cohort.

For this clone: What it recognizes is unknown.

The sequence was collected from a male donor in good health and CMV-seronegative. This chain links TRBV27 with TRBJ2-3; TRBD2 matches 7 bases. Sequencing used PBMCs. CDR3 loop: CASSLSHSLAATDTQYF. CDR3 DNA sequence: TGTGCCAGCAGTTTATCCCACTCTCTAGCGGCCACAGATACGCAGTATTTT.